These 5 T cell receptor beta chains were sequenced from one sample in a study of blood T cell repertoires in COVID-19. Sequenced by immunoSEQ multiplex PCR; TCRdb stores in-frame clones only, minus some. The table includes 200,000 to 250,000 clones, about 82% detected once. Input material: PBMCs or T cells enriched from blood (not recorded which). Receptors were obtained from a woman aged 45-59 years with acute COVID-19.

The V call is TRBV6-5, the J call TRBJ1-4, with a tentative D call TRBD1 (6 bases). The CDR3 loop spans 14 amino acids. CDR1 and CDR2 from the germline V gene are MNHEY and SVGAGI. V lost 6 bases and J 8 bases, leaving 16 bases between the germline ends. CDR3 region: CASRKDLQGEKLFF. In DNA form, the CDR3 reads TGTGCCAGCAGAAAGGATTTGCAGGGGGAAAAACTGTTTTTT.

The chain carries TRBV19 and TRBJ1-1; the D gene is possibly TRBD1 (5 bases). This CDR3 is 15 amino acids long. Germline CDR1 reads LNHDA; CDR2 reads SQIVND (reference sequence). Trimming took 3 bases from V and 5 from J, leaving 16 bases between them. CDR3 DNA: TGTGCCAGTAGTATTCAGGCAGGGATCTCGACTGAAGCTTTCTTT. Translated: CASSIQAGISTEAFF. Complete variable domain (other parts from reference TRBV19 and TRBJ1-1): DGGITQSPKYLFRKEGQNVTLSCEQNLNHDAMYWYRQDPGQGLRLIYYSQIVNDFQKGDIAEGYSVSREKKESFPLTVTSAQKNPTAFYLCASSIQAGISTEAFFGQGTRLTVV.

The chain employs TRBV6-2 or TRBV6-3 and TRBJ1-1, with a weak D call TRBD1 (6 bases). Looked up from germline, CDR1 is MNHEY and CDR2 is SVGEGT. Trimming removed 6 bases at V and 11 bases at J, with 22 bases between. This CDR3 is built from 14 residues. CDR3 bases: TGTGCCAGCAGCCCCGCAGGGGTCGGCAGACAGGCTTTCTTT. It specifies CASSPAGVGRQAFF.

The chain carries TRBV5-1 and TRBJ1-2, with unresolved D. Per the germline V gene, CDR1 is SGHRS and CDR2 is YFSETQ. V was shortened by 0 bases and J by 7 bases, with 10 bases between the two germline ends. The CDR3 spans 13 residues. This CDR3 reads CASSLGKEGGYTF. The CDR3 nucleotides are TGCGCCAGCAGCTTGGGGAAGGAGGGTGGCTACACCTTC. Combining the CDR3 with reference TRBV5-1 and TRBJ1-2 gives the whole variable domain KAGVTQTPRYLIKTRGQQVTLSCSPISGHRSVSWYQQTPGQGLQFLFEYFSETQRNKGNFPGRFSGRQFSNSRSEMNVSTLELGDSALYLCASSLGKEGGYTFGSGTRLTVV.

This chain uses TRBV5-1 with TRBJ2-5, with 9 bases lining up with TRBD2. V dropped 0 bases and J dropped 3; count of bases not matched to a gene: 9. This CDR3 has 17 amino acids. Germline CDR1 and CDR2: SGHRS and YFSETQ. This CDR3 reads CASSLVLAGTLEETQYF. The CDR3 DNA reads TGCGCCAGCAGCTTGGTGCTAGCGGGGACTCTGGAAGAGACCCAGTACTTC.